This T cell receptor beta chain was recovered during a study of shared clonotypes between healthy human individuals. A word on this clone: Other DNA sequences within the sample encode an identical CDR3.

Germline V gene sequence: CDR1 KGHSH, CDR2 LQKENI. Trimming stripped 0 bases from V and 7 bases from J, with 12 bases between. This CDR3 has 15 amino acids. The donors, healthy adults who were HIV-negative, had experienced no recent acute infections or vaccinations. An even split of each subset's genomic DNA across several immunoSEQ plates was performed. In the source study's methods: Sequence data from immunoSEQ were junction-only and lacked quality scores; consequently, filtering differed. Clones were read by immunoSEQ multiplex PCR, and TCRdb kept only the in-frame ones, dropping some. V, J and clone size are those of that table, while D and trimming were read from the DNA. The table shows around 2.1 million clones, with around 95% occurring only once.

The TCR was taken from a man younger than 35 in good health. Material for sequencing was naive CD4+ T cells sorted from blood. Subset specified: CD45RA+ positively selected. This chain uses TRBV18 with TRBJ1-4; tentatively, D is TRBD1 (5 bases). The CDR3 sequence: CASSPPGRGGEKLFF. Written as DNA, the CDR3 is TGTGCCAGCTCACCACCGGGGAGGGGTGGTGAAAAACTGTTTTTT.